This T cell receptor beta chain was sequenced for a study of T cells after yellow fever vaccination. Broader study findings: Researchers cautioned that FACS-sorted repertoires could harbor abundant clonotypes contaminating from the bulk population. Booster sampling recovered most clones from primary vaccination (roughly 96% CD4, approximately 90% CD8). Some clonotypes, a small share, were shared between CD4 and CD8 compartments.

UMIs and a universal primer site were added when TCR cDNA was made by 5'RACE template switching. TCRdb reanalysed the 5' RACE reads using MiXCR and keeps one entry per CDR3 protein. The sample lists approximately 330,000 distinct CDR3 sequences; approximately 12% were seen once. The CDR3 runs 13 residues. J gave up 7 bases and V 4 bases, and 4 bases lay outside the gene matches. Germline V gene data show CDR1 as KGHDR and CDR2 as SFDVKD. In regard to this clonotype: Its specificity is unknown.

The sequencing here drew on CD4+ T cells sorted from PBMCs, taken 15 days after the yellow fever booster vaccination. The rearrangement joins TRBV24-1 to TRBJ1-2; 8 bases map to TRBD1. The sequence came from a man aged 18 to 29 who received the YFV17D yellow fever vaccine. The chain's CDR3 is CATSETGDSGYTF. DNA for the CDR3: TGTGCCACCAGTGAGACAGGGGACTCTGGCTACACCTTC.